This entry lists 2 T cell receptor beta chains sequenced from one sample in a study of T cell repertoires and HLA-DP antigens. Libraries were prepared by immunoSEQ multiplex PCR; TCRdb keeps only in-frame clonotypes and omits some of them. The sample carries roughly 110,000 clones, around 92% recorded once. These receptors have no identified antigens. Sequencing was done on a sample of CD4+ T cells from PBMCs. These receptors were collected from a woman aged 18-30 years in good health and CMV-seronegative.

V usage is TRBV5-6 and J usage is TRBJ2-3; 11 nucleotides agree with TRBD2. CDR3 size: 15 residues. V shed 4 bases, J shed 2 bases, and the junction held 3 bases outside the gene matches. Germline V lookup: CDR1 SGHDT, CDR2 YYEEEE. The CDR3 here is CASSLSGGDTDTQYF. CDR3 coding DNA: TGTGCCAGCAGCCTTAGCGGGGGGGACACAGATACGCAGTATTTT.

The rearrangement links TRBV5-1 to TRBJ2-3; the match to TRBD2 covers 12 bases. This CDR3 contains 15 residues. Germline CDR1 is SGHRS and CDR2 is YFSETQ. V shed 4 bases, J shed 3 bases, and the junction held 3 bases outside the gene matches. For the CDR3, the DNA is TGCGCCAGCAGCATAGGGACTAGCGGGACAGATACGCAGTATTTT. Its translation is CASSIGTSGTDTQYF.